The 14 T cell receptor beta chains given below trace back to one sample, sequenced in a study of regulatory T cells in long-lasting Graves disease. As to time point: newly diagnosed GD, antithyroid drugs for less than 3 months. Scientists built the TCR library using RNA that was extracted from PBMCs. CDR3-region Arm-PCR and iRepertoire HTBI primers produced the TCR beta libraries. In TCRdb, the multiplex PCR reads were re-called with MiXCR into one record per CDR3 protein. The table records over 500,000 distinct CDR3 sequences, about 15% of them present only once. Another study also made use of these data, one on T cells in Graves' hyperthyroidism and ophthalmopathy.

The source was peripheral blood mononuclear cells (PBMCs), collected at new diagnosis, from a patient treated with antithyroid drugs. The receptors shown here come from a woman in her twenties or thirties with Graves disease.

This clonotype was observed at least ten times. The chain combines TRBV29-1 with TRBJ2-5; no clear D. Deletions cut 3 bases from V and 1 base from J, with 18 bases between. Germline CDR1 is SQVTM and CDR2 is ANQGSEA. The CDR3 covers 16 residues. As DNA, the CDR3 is TGCAGCGTTGATATGCTGAGACACCCGTCCCAAGAGACCCAGTACTTC. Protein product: CSVDMLRHPSQETQYF.

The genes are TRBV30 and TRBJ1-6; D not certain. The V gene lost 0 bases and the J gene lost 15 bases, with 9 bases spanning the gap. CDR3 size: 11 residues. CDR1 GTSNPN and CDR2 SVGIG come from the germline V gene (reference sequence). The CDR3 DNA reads TGTGCCTGGAGTGTGACGTCTGTCCTCCACTTT. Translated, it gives CAWSVTSVLHF. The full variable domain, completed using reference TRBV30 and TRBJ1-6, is SQTIHQWPATLVQPVGSPLSLECTVEGTSNPNLYWYRQAAGRGLQLLFYSVGIGQISSEVPQNLSASRPQDRQFILSSKKLLLSDSGFYLCAWSVTSVLHFGNGTRLTVT.

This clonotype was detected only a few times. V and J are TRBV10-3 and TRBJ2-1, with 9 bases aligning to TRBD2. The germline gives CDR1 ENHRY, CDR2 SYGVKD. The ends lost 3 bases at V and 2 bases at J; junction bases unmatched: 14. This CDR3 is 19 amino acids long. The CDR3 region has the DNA TGTGCCATCAGTGAAAGGGGACTAGCAGGAGAAACCCCCTACAATGAGCAGTTCTTC. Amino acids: CAISERGLAGETPYNEQFF.

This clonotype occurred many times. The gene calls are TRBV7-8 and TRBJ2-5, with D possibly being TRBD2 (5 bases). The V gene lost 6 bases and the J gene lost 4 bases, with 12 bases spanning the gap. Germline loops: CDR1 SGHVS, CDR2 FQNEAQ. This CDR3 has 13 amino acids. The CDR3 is CASSTRTVETQYF. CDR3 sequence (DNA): TGTGCCAGCAGTACAAGGACTGTAGAGACCCAGTACTTC.

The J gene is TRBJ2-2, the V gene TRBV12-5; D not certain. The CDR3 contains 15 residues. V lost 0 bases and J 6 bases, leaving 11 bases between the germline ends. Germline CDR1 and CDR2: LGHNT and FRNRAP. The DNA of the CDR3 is TGTGCTAGTGGTTTGGTTCCGGAGTCAGCCGGGGAGCTGTTTTTT. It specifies CASGLVPESAGELFF.

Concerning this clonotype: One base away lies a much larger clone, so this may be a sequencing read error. CDR3 amino acids: CASRPPWEMGTQYF. CDR3 nucleotides: TGTGCCAGCAGACCACCTTGGGAGATGGGGACCCAGTACTTC. The V gene is TRBV2, the J gene TRBJ2-5; TRBD2 might be the D (5 bases). CDR3 length: 14 residues. V was trimmed by 6 bases and J by 7 bases, leaving 18 bases between them. Germline V gene sequence: CDR1 SNHLY, CDR2 FYNNEI.

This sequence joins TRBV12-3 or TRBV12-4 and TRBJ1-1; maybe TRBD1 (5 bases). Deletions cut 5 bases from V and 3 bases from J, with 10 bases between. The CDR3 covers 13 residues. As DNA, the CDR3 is TGTGCCAGCAGTGCGGGGGTGGACACTGAAGCTTTCTTT. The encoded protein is CASSAGVDTEAFF.

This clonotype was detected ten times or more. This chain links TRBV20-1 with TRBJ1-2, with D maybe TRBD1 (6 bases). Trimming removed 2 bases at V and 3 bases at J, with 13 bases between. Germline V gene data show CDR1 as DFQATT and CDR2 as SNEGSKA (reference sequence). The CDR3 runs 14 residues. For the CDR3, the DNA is TGCAGTGCTAGATCTGACAGGTCCGACTATGGCTACACCTTC. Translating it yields CSARSDRSDYGYTF.

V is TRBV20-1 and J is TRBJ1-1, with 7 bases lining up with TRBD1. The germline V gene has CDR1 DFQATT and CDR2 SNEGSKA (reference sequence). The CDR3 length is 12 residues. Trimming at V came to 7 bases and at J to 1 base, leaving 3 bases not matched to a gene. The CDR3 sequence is CSGGQTNTEAFF. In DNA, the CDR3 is TGCAGTGGGGGACAGACGAACACTGAAGCTTTCTTT.

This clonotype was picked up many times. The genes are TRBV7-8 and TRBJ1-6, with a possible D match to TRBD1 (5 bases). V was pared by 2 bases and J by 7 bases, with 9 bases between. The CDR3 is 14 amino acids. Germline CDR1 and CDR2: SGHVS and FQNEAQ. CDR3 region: CASSLHGGNSPLHF. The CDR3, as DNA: TGTGCCAGCAGCTTACATGGGGGGAATTCACCCCTCCACTTT.

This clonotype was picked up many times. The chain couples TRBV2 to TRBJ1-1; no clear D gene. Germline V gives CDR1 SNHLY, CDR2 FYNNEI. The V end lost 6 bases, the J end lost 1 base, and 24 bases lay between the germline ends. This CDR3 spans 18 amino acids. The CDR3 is CASRDPRPALYRNTEAFF. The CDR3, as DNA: TGTGCCAGCAGGGACCCACGTCCCGCCCTTTATAGGAACACTGAAGCTTTCTTT. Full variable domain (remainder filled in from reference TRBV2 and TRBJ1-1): EPEVTQTPSHQVTQMGQEVILRCVPISNHLYFYWYRQILGQKVEFLVSFYNNEISEKSEIFDDQFSVERPDGSNFTLKIRSTKLEDSAMYFCASRDPRPALYRNTEAFFGQGTRLTVV.

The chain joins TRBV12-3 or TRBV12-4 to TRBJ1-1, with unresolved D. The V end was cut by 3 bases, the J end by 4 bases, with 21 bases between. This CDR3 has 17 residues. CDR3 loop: CASSLGSASGKTTEAFF. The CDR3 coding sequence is TGTGCCAGCAGTTTGGGTTCGGCTAGCGGGAAGACCACTGAAGCTTTCTTT.

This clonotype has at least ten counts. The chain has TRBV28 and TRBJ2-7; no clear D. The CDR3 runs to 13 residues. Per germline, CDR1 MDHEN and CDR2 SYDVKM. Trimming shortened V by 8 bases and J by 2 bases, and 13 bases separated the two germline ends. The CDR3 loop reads CASQRGSTYEQYF. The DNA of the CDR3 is TGTGCCAGCCAAAGAGGCAGCACCTACGAGCAGTACTTC.

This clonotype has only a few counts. The CDR3 is CASSLDRGPYSEQYF. The CDR3 DNA reads as TGTGCCAGCAGCCTGGACAGGGGCCCCTACTCCGAGCAGTACTTC. The chain employs TRBV27 and TRBJ2-7; 9 bases are a match to TRBD1. Unmatched junction bases numbered 12, after V lost 6 bases and J lost 6 bases. Germline V gives CDR1 MNHEY, CDR2 SMNVEV (reference sequence). The CDR3 loop spans 15 amino acids.